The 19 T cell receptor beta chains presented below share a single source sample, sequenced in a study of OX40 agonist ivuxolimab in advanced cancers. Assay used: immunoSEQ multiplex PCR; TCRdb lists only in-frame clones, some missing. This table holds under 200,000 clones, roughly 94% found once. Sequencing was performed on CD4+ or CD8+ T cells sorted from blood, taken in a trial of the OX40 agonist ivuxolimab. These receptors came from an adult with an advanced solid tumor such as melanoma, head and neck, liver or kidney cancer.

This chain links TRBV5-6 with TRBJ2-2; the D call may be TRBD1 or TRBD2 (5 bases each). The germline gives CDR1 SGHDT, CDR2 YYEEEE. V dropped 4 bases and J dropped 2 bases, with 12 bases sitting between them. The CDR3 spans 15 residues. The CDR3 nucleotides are TGTGCCAGCAGCCCGCCGGGGCAAAACACCGGGGAGCTGTTTTTT. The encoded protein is CASSPPGQNTGELFF. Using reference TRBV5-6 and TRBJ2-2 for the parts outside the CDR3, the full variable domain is DAGVTQSPTHLIKTRGQQVTLRCSPKSGHDTVSWYQQALGQGPQFIFQYYEEEERQRGNFPDRFSGHQFPNYSSELNVNALLLGDSALYLCASSPPGQNTGELFFGEGSRLTVL.

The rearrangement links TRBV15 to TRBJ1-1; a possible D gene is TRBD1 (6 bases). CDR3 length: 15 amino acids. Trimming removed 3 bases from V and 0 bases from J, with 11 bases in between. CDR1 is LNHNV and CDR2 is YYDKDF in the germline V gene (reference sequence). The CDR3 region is CATSRGGGMNTEAFF. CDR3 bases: TGTGCCACCAGCAGGGGGGGCGGAATGAACACTGAAGCTTTCTTT.

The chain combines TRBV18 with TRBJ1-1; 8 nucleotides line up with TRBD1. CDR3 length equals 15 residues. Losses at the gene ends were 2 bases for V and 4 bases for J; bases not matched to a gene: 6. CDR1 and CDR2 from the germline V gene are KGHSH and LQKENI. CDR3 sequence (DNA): TGTGCCAGCTCACCAGTGCAGGGGGCGGGCACTGAAGCTTTCTTT. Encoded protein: CASSPVQGAGTEAFF.

The CDR3 loop is CASLPWGAQGANTEAFF. CDR3 bases: TGTGCCAGTTTACCTTGGGGGGCCCAGGGGGCGAACACTGAAGCTTTCTTT. This chain uses TRBV19 with TRBJ1-1; TRBD1 aligns across 8 bases. After removal of 8 bases from V and 1 base from J, the junction contained 15 bases not matched to a gene. The CDR3 spans 17 residues. Germline V gives CDR1 LNHDA, CDR2 SQIVND (reference sequence).

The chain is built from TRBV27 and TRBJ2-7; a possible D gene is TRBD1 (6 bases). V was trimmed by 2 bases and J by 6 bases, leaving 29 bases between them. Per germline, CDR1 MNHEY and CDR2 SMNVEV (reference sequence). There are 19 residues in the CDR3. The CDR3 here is CASSLLSPRNDRMLGEQYF. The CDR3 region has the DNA TGTGCCAGCAGTTTACTATCCCCCAGGAATGACAGGATGCTAGGCGAGCAGTACTTC.

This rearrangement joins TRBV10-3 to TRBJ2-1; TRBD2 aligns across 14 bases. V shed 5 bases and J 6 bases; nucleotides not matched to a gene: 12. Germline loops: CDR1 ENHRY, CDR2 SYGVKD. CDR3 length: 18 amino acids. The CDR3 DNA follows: TGTGCCATCAGTCCAGGGACTAGCGGGAGAATAGGGTTCAATGAGCAGTTCTTC. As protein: CAISPGTSGRIGFNEQFF.

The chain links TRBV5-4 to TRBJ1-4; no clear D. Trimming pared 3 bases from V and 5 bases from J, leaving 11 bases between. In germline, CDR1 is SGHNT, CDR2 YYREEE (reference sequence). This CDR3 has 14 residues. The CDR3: CASSSVGPNEKLFF. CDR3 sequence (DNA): TGTGCCAGCAGCTCAGTCGGACCCAATGAAAAACTGTTTTTT.

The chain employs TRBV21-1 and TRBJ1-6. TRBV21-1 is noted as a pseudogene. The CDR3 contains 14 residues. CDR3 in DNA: TGTGCCAGCAGCAAAGCTGGGAGTAATTCACCCCTCCACTTT. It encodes CASSKAGSNSPLHF.

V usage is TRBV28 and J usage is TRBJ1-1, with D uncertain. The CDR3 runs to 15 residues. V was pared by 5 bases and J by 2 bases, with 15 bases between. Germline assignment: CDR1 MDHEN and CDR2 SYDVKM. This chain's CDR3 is CASSTPRAPNTEAFF. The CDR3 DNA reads TGTGCCAGCAGTACCCCGCGGGCCCCAAACACTGAAGCTTTCTTT.

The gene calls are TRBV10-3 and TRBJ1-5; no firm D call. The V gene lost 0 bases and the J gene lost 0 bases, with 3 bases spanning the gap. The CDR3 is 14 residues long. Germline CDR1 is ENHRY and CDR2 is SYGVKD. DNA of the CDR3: TGTGCCATCAGTGAGTCGGATAGCAATCAGCCCCAGCATTTT. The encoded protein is CAISESDSNQPQHF.

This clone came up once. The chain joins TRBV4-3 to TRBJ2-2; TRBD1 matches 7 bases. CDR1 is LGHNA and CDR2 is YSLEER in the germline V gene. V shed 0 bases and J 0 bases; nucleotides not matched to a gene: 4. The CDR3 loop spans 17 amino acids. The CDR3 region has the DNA TGCGCCAGCAGCCAAGATAGTGGGACAGCGAACACCGGGGAGCTGTTTTTT. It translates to CASSQDSGTANTGELFF.

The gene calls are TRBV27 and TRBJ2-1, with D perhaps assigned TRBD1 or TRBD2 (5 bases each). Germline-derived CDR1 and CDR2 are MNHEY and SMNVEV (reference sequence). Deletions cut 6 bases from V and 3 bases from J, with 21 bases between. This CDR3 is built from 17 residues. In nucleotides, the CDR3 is TGTGCCAGCAGATTAGGCTCGGGACGGATAATCTACAATGAGCAGTTCTTC. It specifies CASRLGSGRIIYNEQFF.

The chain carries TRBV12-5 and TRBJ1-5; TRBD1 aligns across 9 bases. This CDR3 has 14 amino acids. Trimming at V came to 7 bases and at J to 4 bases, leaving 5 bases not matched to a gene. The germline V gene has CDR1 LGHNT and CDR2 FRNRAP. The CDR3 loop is CASVETGGNQPQHF. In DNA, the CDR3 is TGTGCTAGTGTAGAGACAGGGGGTAATCAGCCCCAGCATTTT. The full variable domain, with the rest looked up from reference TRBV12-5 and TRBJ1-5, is DARVTQTPRHKVTEMGQEVTMRCQPILGHNTVFWYRQTMMQGLELLAYFRNRAPLDDSGMPKDRFSAEMPDATLATLKIQPSEPRDSAVYFCASVETGGNQPQHFGDGTRLSIL.

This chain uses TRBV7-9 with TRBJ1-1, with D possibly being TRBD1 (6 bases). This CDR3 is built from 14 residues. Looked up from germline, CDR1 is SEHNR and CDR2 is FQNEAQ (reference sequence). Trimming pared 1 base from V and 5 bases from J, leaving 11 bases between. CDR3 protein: CASSLVQGTTEAFF. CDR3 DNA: TGTGCCAGCAGCTTAGTTCAGGGGACTACTGAAGCTTTCTTT.

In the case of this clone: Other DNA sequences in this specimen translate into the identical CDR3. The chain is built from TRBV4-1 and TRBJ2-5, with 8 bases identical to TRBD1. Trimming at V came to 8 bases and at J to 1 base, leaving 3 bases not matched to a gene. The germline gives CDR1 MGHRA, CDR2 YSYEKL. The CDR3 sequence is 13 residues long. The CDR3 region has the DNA TGCGCCAGCGCCAGGGGGCCCCAAGAGACCCAGTACTTC. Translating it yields CASARGPQETQYF.

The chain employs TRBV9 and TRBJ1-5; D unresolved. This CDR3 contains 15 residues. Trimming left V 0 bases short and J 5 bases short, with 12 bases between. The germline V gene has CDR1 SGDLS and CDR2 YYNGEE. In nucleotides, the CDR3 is TGTGCCAGCAGCGTAGGGGATGGGCGTCATCAGCCCCAGCATTTT. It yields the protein CASSVGDGRHQPQHF.

CDR3 nucleotide sequence: TGTGCCAGCAGCCCGGACGGCATCTCTGGAAACACCATATATTTT. Its translation is CASSPDGISGNTIYF. The chain couples TRBV7-9 to TRBJ1-3, with no clear D. V shed 5 bases and J shed 0 bases, with 11 bases lying between them. The CDR3 length is 15 residues. Germline CDR1 is SEHNR and CDR2 is FQNEAQ (reference sequence).

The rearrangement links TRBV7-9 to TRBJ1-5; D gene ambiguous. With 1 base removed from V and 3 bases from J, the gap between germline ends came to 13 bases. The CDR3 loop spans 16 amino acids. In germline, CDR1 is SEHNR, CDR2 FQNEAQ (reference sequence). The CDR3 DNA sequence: TGTGCCAGCAGCTTAGTTCTGGGCTCAGTCAATCAGCCCCAGCATTTT. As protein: CASSLVLGSVNQPQHF.

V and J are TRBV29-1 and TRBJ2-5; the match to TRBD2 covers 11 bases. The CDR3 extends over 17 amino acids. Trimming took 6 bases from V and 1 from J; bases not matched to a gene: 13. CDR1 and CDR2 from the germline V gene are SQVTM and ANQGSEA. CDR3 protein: CSVPTVLAGGGQETQYF. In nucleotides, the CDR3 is TGCAGCGTCCCCACGGTCCTAGCGGGAGGAGGCCAAGAGACCCAGTACTTC.